The sequence of this TCR beta chain was determined in a study of T-cell reconstitution after alpha-beta-depleted transplantation in children. Study-wide points: For some patients, TCRbeta diversity was high at day 60 because of recipient T cells and thymic progenitors that survived. Expanded graft clones numbering several hundred reportedly gave rise to alpha-beta T cells about two months after transplant.

V gave up 5 bases and J gave up 11 bases, with 14 bases separating them. The V gene's germline CDR1 is SEHNR and CDR2 FQNEAQ (reference sequence). The CDR3 extends over 12 amino acids. Molecular barcoding with unique molecular identifiers was used for the TCRbeta library. One entry per CDR3 protein results from TCRdb running MiXCR on the PCR reads. This table has 250,000 to 300,000 distinct CDR3 sequences, 10% appearing once. At least ten counts were recorded for this clonotype. Its antigen is currently unknown. This chain links TRBV7-9 with TRBJ2-3; D call uncertain. The clonotype was recovered from a boy under two years old with acute myeloid leukemia, due to receive a stem cell transplant. Specimen: PBMCs, collected before TCRalphabeta/CD19-depleted stem cell transplant. CDR3 sequence: CASSLSRRWQYF. CDR3 nucleotides: TGTGCCAGCAGCCTCAGTCGCCGTTGGCAGTATTTT.